This T cell receptor (beta chain) was identified in a study of cytomegalovirus exposure and HLA in healthy donors. Whole-study results and caveats: According to a later analysis, most TCR beta chains associated with CMV appeared HLA-restricted. At a 0.05 false discovery rate, a later analysis found over 15,000 TCR beta sequences to be associated with HLA alleles. Certain sequence variants were highly shared and formed a cluster, and this cluster was likely a sequencing artifact.

CDR3 length equals 16 residues. With V trimmed by 5 bases and J by 7 bases, 11 bases remained unmatched. Per the germline V gene, CDR1 is SGHTA and CDR2 is FQGNSA. Regarding this clone: The antigen remains undetermined.

The PCR ran on 60 Vbeta and 13 Jbeta primers. TCRdb's table, derived via immunoSEQ multiplex PCR, lists solely in-frame clones and lacks some. The table records over 65,000 clones, approximately 75% of them present only once. The sequence was collected from a human donor in good health. What was sequenced was PBMCs. The chain employs TRBV7-2 and TRBJ2-1, with 10 bases matching TRBD2. The CDR3 nucleotides read TGTGCCAGCAGCCCCCCCGGGACTAGCGTCGGGAATGAGCAGTTCTTC. This encodes CASSPPGTSVGNEQFF. The entire variable domain, with the rest obtained from reference TRBV7-2 and TRBJ2-1, is as follows: GAGVSQSPSNKVTEKGKDVELRCDPISGHTALYWYRQSLGQGLEFLIYFQGNSAPDKSGLPSDRFSAERTGGSVSTLTIQRTQQEDSAVYLCASSPPGTSVGNEQFFGPGTRLTVL.